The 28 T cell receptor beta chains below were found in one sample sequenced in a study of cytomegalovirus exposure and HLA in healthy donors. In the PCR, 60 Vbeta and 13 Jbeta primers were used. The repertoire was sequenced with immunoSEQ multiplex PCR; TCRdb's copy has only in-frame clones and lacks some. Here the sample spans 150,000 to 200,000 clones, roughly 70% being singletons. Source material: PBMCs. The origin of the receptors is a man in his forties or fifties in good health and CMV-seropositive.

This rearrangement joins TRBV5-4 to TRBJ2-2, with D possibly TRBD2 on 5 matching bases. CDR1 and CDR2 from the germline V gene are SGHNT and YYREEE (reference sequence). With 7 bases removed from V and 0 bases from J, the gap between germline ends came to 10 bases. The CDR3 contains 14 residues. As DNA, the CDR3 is TGTGCCAGCCACCGGGGAACGAACACCGGGGAGCTGTTTTTT. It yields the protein CASHRGTNTGELFF.

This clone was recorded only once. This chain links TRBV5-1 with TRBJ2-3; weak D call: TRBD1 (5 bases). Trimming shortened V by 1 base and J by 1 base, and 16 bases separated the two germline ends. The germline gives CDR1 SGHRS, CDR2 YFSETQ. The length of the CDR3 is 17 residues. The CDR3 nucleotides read TGCGCCAGCAGCTTGATTAGGGGTACTTCTCGCACAGATACGCAGTATTTT. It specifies CASSLIRGTSRTDTQYF.

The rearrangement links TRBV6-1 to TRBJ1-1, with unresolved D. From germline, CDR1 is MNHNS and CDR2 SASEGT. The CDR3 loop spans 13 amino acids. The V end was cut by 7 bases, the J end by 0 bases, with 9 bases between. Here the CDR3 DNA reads TGTGCCAGCATGAGGTTCGTGAACACTGAAGCTTTCTTT. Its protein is CASMRFVNTEAFF.

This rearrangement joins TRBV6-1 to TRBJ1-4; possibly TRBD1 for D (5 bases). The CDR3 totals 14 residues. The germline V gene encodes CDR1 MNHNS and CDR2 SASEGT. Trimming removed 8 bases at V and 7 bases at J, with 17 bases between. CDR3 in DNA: TGTGCCAGCGAATCTGGAGGGGTGGGTGAAAAACTGTTTTTT. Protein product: CASESGGVGEKLFF.

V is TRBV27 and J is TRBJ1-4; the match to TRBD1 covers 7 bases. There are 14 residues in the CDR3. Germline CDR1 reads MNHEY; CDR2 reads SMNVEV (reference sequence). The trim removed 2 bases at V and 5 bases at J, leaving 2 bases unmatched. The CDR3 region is CASSLGTVNEKLFF. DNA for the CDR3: TGTGCCAGCAGTTTAGGGACAGTAAATGAAAAACTGTTTTTT.

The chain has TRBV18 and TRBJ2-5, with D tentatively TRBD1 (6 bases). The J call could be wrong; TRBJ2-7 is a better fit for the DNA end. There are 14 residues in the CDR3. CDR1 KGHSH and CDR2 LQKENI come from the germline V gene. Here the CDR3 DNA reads TGTGCCAGCTCACAAAGCAGGGGATCCTACGAGCAGTACTTC. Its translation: CASSQSRGSYEQYF.

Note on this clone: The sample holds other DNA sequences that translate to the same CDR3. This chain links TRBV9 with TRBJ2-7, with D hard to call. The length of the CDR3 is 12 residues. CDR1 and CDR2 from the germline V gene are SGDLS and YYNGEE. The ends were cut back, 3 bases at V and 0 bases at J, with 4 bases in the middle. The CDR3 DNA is TGTGCCAGCAGCGGCGACTCCTACGAGCAGTACTTC. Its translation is CASSGDSYEQYF. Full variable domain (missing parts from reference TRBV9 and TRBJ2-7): DSGVTQTPKHLITATGQRVTLRCSPRSGDLSVYWYQQSLDQGLQFLIQYYNGEERAKGNILERFSAQQFPDLHSELNLSSLELGDSALYFCASSGDSYEQYFGPGTRLTVT.

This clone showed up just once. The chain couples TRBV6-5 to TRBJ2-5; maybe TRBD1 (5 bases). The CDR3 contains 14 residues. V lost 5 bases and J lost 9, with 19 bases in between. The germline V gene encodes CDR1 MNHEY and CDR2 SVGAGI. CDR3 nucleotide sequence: TGTGCCAGCAGTAACCGACAGCCGGTAGGGTCCCAGTACTTC. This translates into CASSNRQPVGSQYF.

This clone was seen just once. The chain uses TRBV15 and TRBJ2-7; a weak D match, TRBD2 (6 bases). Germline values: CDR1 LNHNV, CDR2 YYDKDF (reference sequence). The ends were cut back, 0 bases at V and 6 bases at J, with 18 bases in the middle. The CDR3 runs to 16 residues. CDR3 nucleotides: TGTGCCACCAGCAGAGATCCGGGGGTAACGGGGAGCGAGCAGTACTTC. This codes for CATSRDPGVTGSEQYF.

The chain's CDR3 is CASSEALLGGEQFF. As DNA, the CDR3 is TGTGCCAGCAGTGAAGCGCTTCTGGGGGGTGAGCAGTTCTTC. The rearrangement uses TRBV2 and TRBJ2-1, with D perhaps TRBD2 (6 bases). Trimming removed 0 bases from V and 9 bases from J, with 12 bases in between. CDR3 length: 14 residues. Germline values: CDR1 SNHLY, CDR2 FYNNEI.

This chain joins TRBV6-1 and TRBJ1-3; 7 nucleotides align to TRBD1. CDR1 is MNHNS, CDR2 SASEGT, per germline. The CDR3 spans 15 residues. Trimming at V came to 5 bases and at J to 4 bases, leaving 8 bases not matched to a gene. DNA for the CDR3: TGTGCCAGCAGTCCAGGGGGTTATGGCGGAAACACCATATATTTT. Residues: CASSPGGYGGNTIYF.

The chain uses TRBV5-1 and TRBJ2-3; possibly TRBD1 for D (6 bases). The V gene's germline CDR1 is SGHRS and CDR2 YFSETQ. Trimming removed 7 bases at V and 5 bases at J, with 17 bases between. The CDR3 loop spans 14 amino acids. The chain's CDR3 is CASRQAFQGDTQYF. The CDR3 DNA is TGCGCCAGCCGACAGGCCTTCCAGGGAGATACGCAGTATTTT.

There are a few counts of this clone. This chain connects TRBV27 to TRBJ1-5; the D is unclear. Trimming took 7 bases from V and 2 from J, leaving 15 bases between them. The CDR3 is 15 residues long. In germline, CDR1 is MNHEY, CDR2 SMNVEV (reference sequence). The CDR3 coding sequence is TGTGCCAGCACTGAGGTCAGTTTAGGCAATCAGCCCCAGCATTTT. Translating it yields CASTEVSLGNQPQHF.

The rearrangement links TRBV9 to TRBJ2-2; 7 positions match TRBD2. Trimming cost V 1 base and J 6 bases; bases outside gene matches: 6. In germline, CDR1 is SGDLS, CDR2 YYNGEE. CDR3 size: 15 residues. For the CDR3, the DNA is TGTGCCAGCAGCGTATCAGTAGCGGGTGCCGGGGAGCTGTTTTTT. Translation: CASSVSVAGAGELFF.

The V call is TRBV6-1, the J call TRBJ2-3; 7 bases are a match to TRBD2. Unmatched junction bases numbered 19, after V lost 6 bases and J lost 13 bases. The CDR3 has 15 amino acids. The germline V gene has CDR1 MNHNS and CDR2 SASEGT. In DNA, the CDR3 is TGTGCCAGCAGGGACCTTGAGCGGGAACCATTTCGGGAGTATTTT. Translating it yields CASRDLEREPFREYF.

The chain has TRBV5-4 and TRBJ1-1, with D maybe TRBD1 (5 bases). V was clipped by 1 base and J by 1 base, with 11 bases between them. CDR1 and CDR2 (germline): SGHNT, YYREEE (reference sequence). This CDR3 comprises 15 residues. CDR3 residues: CASSLWGPTNTEAFF. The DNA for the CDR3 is TGTGCCAGCAGCTTGTGGGGCCCTACGAACACTGAAGCTTTCTTT. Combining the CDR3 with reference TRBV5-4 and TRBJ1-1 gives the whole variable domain ETGVTQSPTHLIKTRGQQVTLRCSSQSGHNTVSWYQQALGQGPQFIFQYYREEENGRGNFPPRFSGLQFPNYSSELNVNALELDDSALYLCASSLWGPTNTEAFFGQGTRLTVV.

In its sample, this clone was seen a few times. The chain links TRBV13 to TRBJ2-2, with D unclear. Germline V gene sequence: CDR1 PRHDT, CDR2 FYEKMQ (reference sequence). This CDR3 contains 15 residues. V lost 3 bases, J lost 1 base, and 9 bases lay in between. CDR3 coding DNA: TGTGCCAGCAGCTTTGGGCAACTGAACACCGGGGAGCTGTTTTTT. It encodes CASSFGQLNTGELFF.

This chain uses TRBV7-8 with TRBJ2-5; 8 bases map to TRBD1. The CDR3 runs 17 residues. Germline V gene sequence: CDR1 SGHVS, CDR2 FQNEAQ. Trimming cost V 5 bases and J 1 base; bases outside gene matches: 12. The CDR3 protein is CASSQRRTGSGQETQYF. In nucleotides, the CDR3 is TGTGCCAGCAGCCAACGAAGGACAGGGAGCGGCCAAGAGACCCAGTACTTC.

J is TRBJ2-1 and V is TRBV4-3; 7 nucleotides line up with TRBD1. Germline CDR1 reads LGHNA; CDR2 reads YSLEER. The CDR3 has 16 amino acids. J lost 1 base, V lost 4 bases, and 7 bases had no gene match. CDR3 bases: TGCGCCAGCAGCCCTCGAACAGGGGTTTCCTACAATGAGCAGTTCTTC. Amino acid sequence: CASSPRTGVSYNEQFF.

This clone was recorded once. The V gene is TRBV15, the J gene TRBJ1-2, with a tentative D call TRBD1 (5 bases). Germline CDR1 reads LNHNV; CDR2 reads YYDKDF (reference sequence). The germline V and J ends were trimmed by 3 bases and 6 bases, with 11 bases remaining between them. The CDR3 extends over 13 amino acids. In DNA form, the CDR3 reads TGTGCCACCAGCAGTAGAACAGGAAATGGCTACACCTTC. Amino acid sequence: CATSSRTGNGYTF.

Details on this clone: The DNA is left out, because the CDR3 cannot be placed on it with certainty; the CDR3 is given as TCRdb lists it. CDR3 residues: CASSSSQRQGAGDTQYF. The chain joins TRBV5-1 to TRBJ2-3; the table assigns TRBD1, which was not confirmed against the DNA. Germline V gene sequence: CDR1 SGHRS, CDR2 YFSETQ. Termini included, the CDR3 measures 17 amino acids.

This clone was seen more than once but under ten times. The CDR3 nucleotides read TGTGCCAGCAGCCTAGCCCCCAACAGGGGGCTAGCATCCTACGAGCAGTACTTC. As protein: CASSLAPNRGLASYEQYF. The rearrangement uses TRBV5-6 and TRBJ2-7; 9 nucleotides match TRBD1. The CDR3 has 18 amino acids. The J segment lost 1 base and the V segment lost 4 bases, leaving 15 bases of the junction unmatched. The germline V gene encodes CDR1 SGHDT and CDR2 YYEEEE. Based on the CDR3 plus reference TRBV5-6 and TRBJ2-7, the full variable domain is DAGVTQSPTHLIKTRGQQVTLRCSPKSGHDTVSWYQQALGQGPQFIFQYYEEEERQRGNFPDRFSGHQFPNYSSELNVNALLLGDSALYLCASSLAPNRGLASYEQYFGPGTRLTVT.

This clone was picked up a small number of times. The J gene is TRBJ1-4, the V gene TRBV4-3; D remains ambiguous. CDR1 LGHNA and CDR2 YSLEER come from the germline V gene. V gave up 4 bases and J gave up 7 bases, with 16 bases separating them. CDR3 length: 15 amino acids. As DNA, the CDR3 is TGCGCCAGCAGCCTCGGGCCTTACGGGATTGAAAAACTGTTTTTT. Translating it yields CASSLGPYGIEKLFF.

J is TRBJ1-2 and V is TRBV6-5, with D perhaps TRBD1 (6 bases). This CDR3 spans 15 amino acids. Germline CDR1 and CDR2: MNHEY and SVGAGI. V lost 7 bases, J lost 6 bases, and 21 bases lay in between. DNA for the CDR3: TGTGCCAGCACCTCAGACAGGCCGGCTTTGGATGGCTACACCTTC. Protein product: CASTSDRPALDGYTF.

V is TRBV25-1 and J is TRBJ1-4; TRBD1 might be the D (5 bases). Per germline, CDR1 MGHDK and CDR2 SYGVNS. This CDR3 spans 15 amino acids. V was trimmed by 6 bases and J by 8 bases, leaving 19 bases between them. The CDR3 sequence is CASSGRGQLLEKLFF. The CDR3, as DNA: TGTGCCAGCAGCGGAAGGGGCCAGTTGCTAGAAAAACTGTTTTTT. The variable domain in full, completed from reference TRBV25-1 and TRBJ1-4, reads EADIYQTPRYLVIGTGKKITLECSQTMGHDKMYWYQQDPGMELHLIHYSYGVNSTEKGDLSSESTVSRIRTEHFPLTLESARPSHTSQYLCASSGRGQLLEKLFFGSGTQLSVL.

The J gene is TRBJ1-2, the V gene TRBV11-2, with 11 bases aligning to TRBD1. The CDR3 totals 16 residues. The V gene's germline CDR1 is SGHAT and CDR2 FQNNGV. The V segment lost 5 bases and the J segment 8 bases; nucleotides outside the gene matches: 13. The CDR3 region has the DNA TGTGCCAGCAGCCCCCTAGGACAGGGGGCATCAGGCGGCTACACCTTC. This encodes CASSPLGQGASGGYTF.

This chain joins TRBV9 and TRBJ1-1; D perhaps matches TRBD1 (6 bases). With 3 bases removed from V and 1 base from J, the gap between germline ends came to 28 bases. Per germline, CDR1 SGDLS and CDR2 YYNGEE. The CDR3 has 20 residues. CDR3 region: CASSGQGMARTEGTNTEAFF. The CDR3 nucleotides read TGTGCCAGCAGCGGTCAGGGGATGGCCCGGACCGAGGGAACGAACACTGAAGCTTTCTTT.

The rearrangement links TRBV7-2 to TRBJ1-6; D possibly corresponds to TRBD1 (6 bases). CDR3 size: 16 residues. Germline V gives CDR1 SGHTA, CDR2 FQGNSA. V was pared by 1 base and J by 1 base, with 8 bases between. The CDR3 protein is CASSLVRGSYNSPLHF. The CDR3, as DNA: TGTGCCAGCAGCTTAGTCAGGGGATCCTATAATTCACCCCTCCACTTT.